Below are 32 T cell receptor beta chains sequenced from a single sample in a study of cytomegalovirus exposure and HLA in healthy donors. The PCR was carried out with 60 Vbeta primers and 13 Jbeta primers. Some clones are missing from TCRdb's copy, which holds only in-frame ones; the method was immunoSEQ multiplex PCR. The table lists around 120,000 clones, approximately 75% of them singletons. What was sequenced was PBMCs. These receptors were obtained from a woman aged 40 to 50 in good health and CMV-seropositive.

The gene calls are TRBV7-3 and TRBJ2-1; 10 nucleotides agree with TRBD1. CDR3 length: 17 residues. Per the germline V gene, CDR1 is SGHTA and CDR2 is FQGTGA. J lost 6 bases, V lost 6 bases, and 14 bases had no gene match. The CDR3 DNA reads as TGTGCCAGCAGTCAATTGACAGGGGGCGAGTTTTCCAATGAGCAGTTCTTC. It specifies CASSQLTGGEFSNEQFF.

The rearrangement links TRBV14 to TRBJ2-1, with 8 bases fitting TRBD1. Losses at the gene ends were 2 bases for V and 4 bases for J; bases not matched to a gene: 4. The CDR3 consists of 15 residues. The germline gives CDR1 SGHDN, CDR2 FVKESK. The CDR3 coding sequence is TGTGCCAGCAGCCAACGACAGGGGATTTACAATGAGCAGTTCTTC. Its protein is CASSQRQGIYNEQFF.

J is TRBJ2-2 and V is TRBV19, with 10 bases identical to TRBD2. The J segment lost 4 bases and the V segment lost 11 bases, leaving 10 bases of the junction unmatched. This CDR3 is built from 15 residues. Looked up from germline, CDR1 is LNHDA and CDR2 is SQIVND (reference sequence). The CDR3 loop is CASRGAGGFTGELFF. The CDR3 region has the DNA TGTGCCTCCAGGGGAGCGGGAGGGTTCACCGGGGAGCTGTTTTTT.

This clone was seen a handful of times. The chain is built from TRBV28 and TRBJ2-4; 13 bases fit TRBD2. This CDR3 has 15 residues. J gave up 8 bases and V 3 bases, and 4 bases lay outside the gene matches. In germline, CDR1 is MDHEN, CDR2 SYDVKM. CDR3 amino acids: CASSLLTSGRYIQYF. The CDR3 region has the DNA TGTGCCAGCAGTTTGTTGACTAGCGGGAGGTACATTCAGTACTTC.

CDR3 sequence (DNA): TGTGCCAGCAGCCAAGAGGGAGCGGGAGCTTACGAGCAGTACTTC. Its protein is CASSQEGAGAYEQYF. The V gene is TRBV4-2, the J gene TRBJ2-7, with TRBD2 matching over 8 bases. Germline assignment: CDR1 LGHNA and CDR2 YNFKEQ. The CDR3 sequence is 15 residues long. The junction had 5 bases not matched to a gene; V was cut back by 0 bases and J by 4 bases.

The V call is TRBV5-1, the J call TRBJ2-3; 9 bases map to TRBD2. The CDR3 is 16 amino acids. Germline V gene sequence: CDR1 SGHRS, CDR2 YFSETQ. With V trimmed by 1 base and J by 6 bases, 9 bases remained unmatched. The CDR3 is CASSLRIAGARDTQYF. The CDR3 nucleotides are TGCGCCAGCAGCTTGAGGATAGCGGGGGCTCGGGATACGCAGTATTTT.

The V and J genes are TRBV7-2 and TRBJ1-1; D might be TRBD1 (5 bases). Germline CDR1 SGHTA, CDR2 FQGNSA. The CDR3 is 15 residues long. The V and J ends lost 5 bases and 1 base respectively, with 14 bases between them. The CDR3 protein is CASSSRTYPNTEAFF. The CDR3 coding sequence is TGTGCCAGCAGCAGCCGGACATATCCGAACACTGAAGCTTTCTTT.

J is TRBJ2-2 and V is TRBV21-1; the D call in the table, TRBD2, was not verified against the DNA. TRBV21-1 is a recognized pseudogene. This CDR3 spans 18 amino acids. CDR3 DNA sequence: TGTGCCAGCAGCAAAGTCGGCGGGAGGGTGAAGAACACCGGGGAGCTGTTTTTT. Translated: CASSKVGGRVKNTGELFF.

The chain is built from TRBV7-2 and TRBJ1-5, with D possibly matching TRBD1 (6 bases). Germline-derived CDR1 and CDR2 are SGHTA and FQGNSA. The CDR3 loop spans 14 amino acids. The V end lost 5 bases, the J end lost 3 bases, and 11 bases lay between the germline ends. The CDR3 spells CASSPQGFNQPQHF. The DNA for the CDR3 is TGTGCCAGCAGCCCGCAGGGGTTCAATCAGCCCCAGCATTTT. The full variable domain, with the rest looked up from reference TRBV7-2 and TRBJ1-5, is GAGVSQSPSNKVTEKGKDVELRCDPISGHTALYWYRQSLGQGLEFLIYFQGNSAPDKSGLPSDRFSAERTGGSVSTLTIQRTQQEDSAVYLCASSPQGFNQPQHFGDGTRLSIL.

The chain carries TRBV6-5 and TRBJ1-3; tentatively, D is TRBD1 (5 bases). This CDR3 contains 14 residues. CDR1 is MNHEY, CDR2 SVGAGI, per germline. The germline V and J ends were trimmed by 7 bases and 2 bases, with 12 bases remaining between them. CDR3 coding DNA: TGTGCCAGCACCGCGGGGGGTCCTGGAAACACCATATATTTT. Protein product: CASTAGGPGNTIYF.

The chain employs TRBV27 and TRBJ2-7; TRBD1 aligns across 9 bases. The CDR3 covers 14 residues. V was clipped by 6 bases and J by 5 bases; unmatched bases: 8. The V gene's germline CDR1 is MNHEY and CDR2 SMNVEV (reference sequence). Here the CDR3 reads CASSLGDRVHEQYF. CDR3 bases: TGTGCCAGCAGCTTAGGGGACAGGGTCCACGAGCAGTACTTC.

The chain links TRBV9 to TRBJ2-7, with 9 bases aligning to TRBD2. CDR3 size: 14 residues. Germline V gene sequence: CDR1 SGDLS, CDR2 YYNGEE. Unmatched junction bases numbered 1, after V lost 0 bases and J lost 3 bases. The CDR3 coding sequence is TGTGCCAGCAGCGTAGGACTAGCGGTCTACGAGCAGTACTTC. This translates into CASSVGLAVYEQYF.

The chain recombines TRBV29-1 with TRBJ2-1; 10 nucleotides agree with TRBD2. J was trimmed by 0 bases and V by 4 bases; bases with no gene match: 3. Germline V gene lookup returns CDR1 SQVTM and CDR2 ANQGSEA. The CDR3 is 15 residues long. The CDR3 sequence: CSVGIAGGSYNEQFF. The CDR3 DNA sequence: TGCAGCGTTGGCATAGCGGGAGGCTCCTACAATGAGCAGTTCTTC.

The V gene is TRBV27, the J gene TRBJ1-1, with D maybe TRBD1 (6 bases). The germline V and J ends were trimmed by 8 bases and 4 bases, with 20 bases remaining between them. Per germline, CDR1 MNHEY and CDR2 SMNVEV (reference sequence). This CDR3 is 15 amino acids long. The CDR3 nucleotides read TGTGCCAGCCCCTTAGGGGGGGCGCAGAGCACTGAAGCTTTCTTT. Protein sequence: CASPLGGAQSTEAFF.

The rearrangement links TRBV19 to TRBJ1-1, with TRBD1 matching 8 bases. Germline CDR1 LNHDA, CDR2 SQIVND (reference sequence). V shed 5 bases and J 2 bases; nucleotides not matched to a gene: 4. The CDR3 is 14 residues long. The CDR3 coding sequence is TGTGCCAGTAGTGACACAGGGGGTAACACTGAAGCTTTCTTT. As protein: CASSDTGGNTEAFF.

This clone has only one observation. The chain joins TRBV7-9 to TRBJ2-5; D may be TRBD2 (5 bases). The length of the CDR3 is 13 residues. Germline V gene data show CDR1 as SEHNR and CDR2 as FQNEAQ (reference sequence). Trimming stripped 6 bases from V and 5 bases from J, with 13 bases between. The CDR3 region is CASSLEGWETQYF. The CDR3 DNA sequence: TGTGCCAGCAGTCTAGAGGGTTGGGAGACCCAGTACTTC.

V and J are TRBV7-8 and TRBJ1-4, with 8 positions matching TRBD1. CDR3 length: 17 residues. The germline gives CDR1 SGHVS, CDR2 FQNEAQ. V lost 1 base to trimming and J lost 3 bases; unmatched junction nucleotides: 7. The CDR3 protein is CASSLGIMTGANEKLFF. Here the CDR3 DNA reads TGTGCCAGCAGCTTAGGAATCATGACAGGGGCTAATGAAAAACTGTTTTTT. Based on the CDR3 plus reference TRBV7-8 and TRBJ1-4, the full variable domain is GAGVSQSPRYKVAKRGQDVALRCDPISGHVSLFWYQQALGQGPEFLTYFQNEAQLDKSGLPSDRFFAERPEGSVSTLKIQRTQQEDSAVYLCASSLGIMTGANEKLFFGSGTQLSVL.

The table lists this clone with a few counts. The V gene is TRBV9, the J gene TRBJ1-3, with unresolved D. Germline assignment: CDR1 SGDLS and CDR2 YYNGEE. CDR3 length equals 15 residues. V shed 0 bases and J shed 0 bases, with 7 bases lying between them. This chain's CDR3 is CASSVAESSGNTIYF. As DNA, the CDR3 is TGTGCCAGCAGCGTAGCAGAAAGCTCTGGAAACACCATATATTTT.

The chain recombines TRBV7-2 with TRBJ2-1; the D gene is possibly TRBD2 (5 bases). Deletions cut 5 bases from V and 9 bases from J, with 20 bases between. CDR3 length equals 15 residues. Germline V gene data show CDR1 as SGHTA and CDR2 as FQGNSA. The CDR3 sequence is CASSPLGPRRGEQFF. In DNA, the CDR3 is TGTGCCAGCAGCCCCCTGGGCCCCCGCCGGGGTGAGCAGTTCTTC.

The rearrangement uses TRBV28 and TRBJ2-5, with TRBD2 as a possible D gene (5 bases). CDR1 is MDHEN and CDR2 is SYDVKM in the germline V gene. This CDR3 spans 13 amino acids. The V gene lost 7 bases and the J gene lost 5 bases, with 14 bases spanning the gap. As DNA, the CDR3 is TGTGCCAGCAATCGTTATAGCGAGGAGACCCAGTACTTC. Encoded protein: CASNRYSEETQYF.

The chain combines TRBV28 with TRBJ1-5, with D perhaps TRBD1 (5 bases). The CDR3 covers 15 residues. V gave up 1 base and J gave up 6 bases, with 13 bases separating them. Germline V gene sequence: CDR1 MDHEN, CDR2 SYDVKM. CDR3 nucleotides: TGTGCCAGCAGTTTATCAACAGGTTTAGGTCAGCCCCAGCATTTT. Its translation is CASSLSTGLGQPQHF. Looking up the rest from reference TRBV28 and TRBJ1-5 gives the full variable domain: DVKVTQSSRYLVKRTGEKVFLECVQDMDHENMFWYRQDPGLGLRLIYFSYDVKMKEKGDIPEGYSVSREKKERFSLILESASTNQTSMYLCASSLSTGLGQPQHFGDGTRLSIL.

V and J are TRBV6-5 and TRBJ1-4; 10 bases match TRBD1. J was trimmed by 7 bases and V by 6 bases; bases with no gene match: 8. The germline gives CDR1 MNHEY, CDR2 SVGAGI. This CDR3 is 15 amino acids long. The CDR3 region is CASSRDRGRAEKLFF. DNA for the CDR3: TGTGCCAGCAGCCGTGACAGGGGGCGCGCTGAAAAACTGTTTTTT.

The gene calls are TRBV5-1 and TRBJ1-1, with 8 positions matching TRBD1. The junction had 11 bases not matched to a gene; V was cut back by 4 bases and J by 6 bases. The CDR3 consists of 15 residues. The V gene's germline CDR1 is SGHRS and CDR2 YFSETQ. The CDR3 spells CASSKGQGGWSEAFF. The CDR3 nucleotides read TGCGCCAGCAGCAAAGGACAGGGCGGTTGGTCTGAAGCTTTCTTT.

V gene TRBV30 combines with J gene TRBJ2-1; D is possibly TRBD2 (7 bases). The CDR3 sequence is 15 residues long. Trimming pared 2 bases from V and 5 bases from J, leaving 16 bases between. Germline loops: CDR1 GTSNPN, CDR2 SVGIG (reference sequence). The CDR3 loop reads CAWSPTGRGDNEQFF. The DNA for the CDR3 is TGTGCCTGGAGTCCTACAGGGAGGGGGGACAATGAGCAGTTCTTC.

This clone was counted between two and nine times. The CDR3 protein is CASSFFSAGVPGELFF. The CDR3 DNA is TGTGCCAGCAGCTTCTTTAGCGCGGGAGTTCCCGGGGAGCTGTTTTTT. The chain links TRBV7-2 to TRBJ2-2; 7 positions agree with TRBD2. Per the germline V gene, CDR1 is SGHTA and CDR2 is FQGNSA. The CDR3 length is 16 residues. V lost 3 bases to trimming and J lost 6 bases; unmatched junction nucleotides: 10. Full variable domain (remainder filled in from reference TRBV7-2 and TRBJ2-2): GAGVSQSPSNKVTEKGKDVELRCDPISGHTALYWYRQSLGQGLEFLIYFQGNSAPDKSGLPSDRFSAERTGGSVSTLTIQRTQQEDSAVYLCASSFFSAGVPGELFFGEGSRLTVL.

The chain joins TRBV9 to TRBJ1-3; TRBD1 agrees at 9 bases. V was pared by 4 bases and J by 8 bases, with 7 bases of the junction left unmatched. This CDR3 is 14 amino acids long. Germline CDR1 and CDR2: SGDLS and YYNGEE. In DNA, the CDR3 is TGTGCCAGCAGCTTCCAGGACAGGGGAGACACCATATATTTT. This translates into CASSFQDRGDTIYF.

Note on this clone: Compared with germline, one end of the junction differs, possibly owing to a read error. This chain links TRBV7-7 with TRBJ2-7; tentative D call: TRBD2 (6 bases). CDR1 is SSHAT and CDR2 is FNYEAQ in the germline V gene (reference sequence). The CDR3 has 14 amino acids. CDR3 sequence (DNA): TGTGCTAGCAGCTTAAGGCCGGGAGCAGAGGAGCAGTACTTC. Amino acid sequence: CASSLRPGAEEQYF.

The DNA of the CDR3 is TGTGCCATCAGTGACAGGGGGAAGCATGACGAGCAGTACTTC. The encoded protein is CAISDRGKHDEQYF. The rearrangement links TRBV10-3 to TRBJ2-7; TRBD1 aligns across 7 bases. CDR1 and CDR2 from the germline V gene are ENHRY and SYGVKD. Trimming cost V 3 bases and J 5 bases; bases outside gene matches: 7. There are 14 residues in the CDR3.

The J gene is TRBJ2-4, the V gene TRBV20-1; D gene ambiguous. Looked up from germline, CDR1 is DFQATT and CDR2 is SNEGSKA (reference sequence). The germline V and J ends were trimmed by 6 bases and 8 bases, with 8 bases remaining between them. The CDR3 extends over 10 amino acids. CDR3 in amino acids: CSAQIDIQYF. For the CDR3, the DNA is TGCAGTGCGCAGATTGACATTCAGTACTTC.

The V call is TRBV10-1, the J call TRBJ2-2, with D unresolved. Looked up from germline, CDR1 is WNHNN and CDR2 is SYGVQD (reference sequence). This CDR3 spans 15 amino acids. V was cut by 3 bases and J by 2 bases, with 10 bases left in between. This CDR3 is CASSDRRQNTGELFF. In nucleotides, the CDR3 is TGCGCCAGCAGTGATCGCAGACAAAACACCGGGGAGCTGTTTTTT.

The J gene is TRBJ1-1, the V gene TRBV15, with 9 nucleotides matching TRBD1. The CDR3 spans 17 residues. Germline assignment: CDR1 LNHNV and CDR2 YYDKDF (reference sequence). J lost 5 bases, V lost 4 bases, and 14 bases had no gene match. CDR3 nucleotides: TGTGCCACCAGCAAAACCACCCCGGGACAGGGTCCAACTGAAGCTTTCTTT. Protein product: CATSKTTPGQGPTEAFF.

This chain links TRBV4-1 with TRBJ1-1, with 12 positions matching TRBD1. The CDR3 extends over 16 amino acids. Trimming removed 5 bases from V and 0 bases from J; junction bases left unmatched: 4. In germline, CDR1 is MGHRA, CDR2 YSYEKL. This chain's CDR3 is CASSSGTGGMNTEAFF. DNA of the CDR3: TGCGCCAGCAGCTCCGGGACAGGGGGCATGAACACTGAAGCTTTCTTT.